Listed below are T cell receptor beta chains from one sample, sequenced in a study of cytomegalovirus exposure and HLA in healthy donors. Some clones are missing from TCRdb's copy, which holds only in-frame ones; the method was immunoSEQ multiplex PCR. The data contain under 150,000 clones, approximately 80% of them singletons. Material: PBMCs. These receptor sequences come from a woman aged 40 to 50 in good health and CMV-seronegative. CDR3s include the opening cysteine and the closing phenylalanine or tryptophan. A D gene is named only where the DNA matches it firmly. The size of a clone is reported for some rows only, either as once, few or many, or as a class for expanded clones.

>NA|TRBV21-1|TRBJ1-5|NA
CASPPGCSNQPQHF
TGTGCCAGTCCGCCGGGTTGTAGCAATCAGCCCCAGCATTTT
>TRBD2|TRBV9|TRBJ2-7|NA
CASSVGGRESEQYF
TGTGCCAGCAGCGTGGGCGGGAGAGAGTCCGAGCAGTACTTC
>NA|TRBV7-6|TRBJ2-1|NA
CASSLAPSQGYNEQFF
TGTGCCAGCAGCTTAGCTCCGTCCCAGGGGTACAATGAGCAGTTCTTC
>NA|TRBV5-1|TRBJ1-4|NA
CASSLAQGRATNEKLFF
TGCGCCAGCAGCTTGGCGCAGGGCAGAGCAACTAATGAAAAACTGTTTTTT
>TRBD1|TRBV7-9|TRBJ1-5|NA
CASSGGTGDQPQHF
TGTGCCAGCAGCGGAGGGACAGGGGATCAGCCCCAGCATTTT
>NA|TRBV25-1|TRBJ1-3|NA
CASSESPTGLSGNTIYF
TGTGCCAGCAGTGAATCCCCGACAGGTCTCTCTGGAAACACCATATATTTT
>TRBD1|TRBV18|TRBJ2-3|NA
CASSPPGQGTDTQYF
TGTGCCAGCTCACCGCCGGGACAGGGGACAGATACGCAGTATTTT
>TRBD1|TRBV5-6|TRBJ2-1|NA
CASSLVGQGNYYNEQFF
TGTGCCAGCAGCTTGGTTGGACAGGGCAATTACTACAATGAGCAGTTCTTC
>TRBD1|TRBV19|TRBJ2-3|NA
CATHPGTAPYTDTQYF
TGTGCCACTCATCCCGGGACAGCACCATACACAGATACGCAGTATTTT
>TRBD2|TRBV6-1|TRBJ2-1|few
CASSAQTSGRRNEQFF
TGTGCCAGCAGTGCGCAGACTAGCGGGAGGAGAAATGAGCAGTTCTTC
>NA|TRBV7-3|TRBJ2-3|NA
CASSLTGGFTDTQYF
TGTGCCAGCAGCTTAACGGGCGGGTTCACAGATACGCAGTATTTT
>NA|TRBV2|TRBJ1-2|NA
CASRRRTNYGYTF
TGTGCCAGCAGACGGCGGACTAACTATGGCTACACCTTC
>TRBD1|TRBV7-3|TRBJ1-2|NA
CASSTSQGGGYTF
TGTGCCAGCAGCACCAGTCAAGGGGGCGGCTACACCTTC
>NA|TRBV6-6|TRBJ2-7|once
CASSYDSGTSYEQYF
TGTGCCAGCAGTTACGATAGCGGCACTTCCTACGAGCAGTACTTC
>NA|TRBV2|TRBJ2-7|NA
CASTRGSTYEQYF
TGTGCCAGCACAAGGGGATCTACCTACGAGCAGTACTTC
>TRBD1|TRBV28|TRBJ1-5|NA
CASSLEDRGLQPQHF
TGTGCCAGCAGTTTAGAGGACAGGGGTCTTCAGCCCCAGCATTTT
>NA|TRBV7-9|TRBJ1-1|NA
CASSPGGSMAEAFF
TGTGCCAGCAGCCCGGGGGGGTCGATGGCTGAAGCTTTCTTT
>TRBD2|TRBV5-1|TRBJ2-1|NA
CASSLALAGGYNEQFF
TGCGCCAGCAGCCTAGCACTAGCGGGGGGTTACAATGAGCAGTTCTTC
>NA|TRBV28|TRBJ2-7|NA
CASSAPGLSYEQYF
TGTGCCAGCAGTGCCCCCGGACTGTCTTACGAGCAGTACTTC
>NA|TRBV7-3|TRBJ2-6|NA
CASSLRAAGANVLTF
TGTGCCAGCAGCCTCAGGGCTGCTGGGGCCAACGTCCTGACTTTC
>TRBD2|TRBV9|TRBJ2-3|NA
CASSVNLGLAGTRTDTQYF
TGTGCCAGCAGCGTTAACCTGGGACTAGCGGGTACCCGCACAGATACGCAGTATTTT
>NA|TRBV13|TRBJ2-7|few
CASSTRDSSSYEQYF
TGTGCCAGCAGCACCCGGGACTCCAGCTCCTACGAGCAGTACTTC
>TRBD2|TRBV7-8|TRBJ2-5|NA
CASSPSGGREPRETQYF
TGTGCCAGCAGCCCTTCGGGGGGGCGGGAGCCGCGGGAGACCCAGTACTTC
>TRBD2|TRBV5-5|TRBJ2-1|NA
CASSPSSGGFSYNEQFF
TGTGCCAGCAGCCCCTCGTCGGGGGGGTTCTCCTACAATGAGCAGTTCTTC
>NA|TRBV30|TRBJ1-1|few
CAWSGGYTEAFF
TGTGCCTGGAGCGGGGGGTACACTGAAGCTTTCTTT
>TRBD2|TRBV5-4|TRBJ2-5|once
CASSFSGREETQYF
TGTGCCAGCAGCTTTAGCGGGAGAGAAGAGACCCAGTACTTC
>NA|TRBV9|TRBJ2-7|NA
CASSGPDGGPYEQYF
TGTGCCAGCAGCGGACCCGATGGGGGCCCCTACGAGCAGTACTTC
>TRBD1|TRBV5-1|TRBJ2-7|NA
CASSLDGQGVPEQYF
TGCGCCAGCAGCTTGGACGGACAGGGAGTTCCCGAGCAGTACTTC
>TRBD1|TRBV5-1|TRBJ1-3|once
CASSLASQGRGNTIYF
TGCGCCAGCAGCTTGGCTTCACAGGGGAGAGGAAACACCATATATTTT
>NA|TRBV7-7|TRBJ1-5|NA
CASKGQPQHF
TGTGCCAGCAAGGGGCAGCCCCAGCATTTT
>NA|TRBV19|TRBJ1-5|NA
CASSMRTDGNQPQHF
TGTGCCAGTAGTATGAGGACAGATGGCAATCAGCCCCAGCATTTT
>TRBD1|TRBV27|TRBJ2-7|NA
CASSLGQRVYEQYF
TGTGCCAGCAGTTTGGGACAGAGGGTCTACGAGCAGTACTTC
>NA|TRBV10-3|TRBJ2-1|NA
CAISTGTEQFF
TGTGCCATCTCTACAGGGACTGAGCAGTTCTTC
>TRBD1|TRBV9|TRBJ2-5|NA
CASSVAHGQEIPQETQYF
TGTGCCAGCAGCGTAGCCCACGGACAGGAAATTCCCCAAGAGACCCAGTACTTC
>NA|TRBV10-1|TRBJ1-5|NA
CASSEIPTGLGSNQPQHF
TGCGCCAGCAGTGAGATTCCTACAGGGCTCGGTAGCAATCAGCCCCAGCATTTT
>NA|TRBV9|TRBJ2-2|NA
CASTSSQRKGEVAGELFF
TGTGCCAGCACCTCTTCCCAACGGAAGGGGGAAGTGGCCGGGGAGCTGTTTTTT
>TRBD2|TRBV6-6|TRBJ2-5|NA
CASSTGLAGTETQYF
TGTGCCAGCAGTACAGGACTAGCGGGGACGGAGACCCAGTACTTC
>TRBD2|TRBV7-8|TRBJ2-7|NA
CASSLGTSGLTYEQYF
TGTGCCAGCAGCTTGGGGACTAGCGGTTTAACCTACGAGCAGTACTTC
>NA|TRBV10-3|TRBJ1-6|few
CAISGQVDNSPLHF
TGTGCCATCAGTGGACAGGTCGATAATTCACCCCTCCACTTT
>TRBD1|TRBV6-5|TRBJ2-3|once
CASRPGTEKDTQYF
TGTGCCAGCAGACCCGGGACAGAAAAAGATACGCAGTATTTT
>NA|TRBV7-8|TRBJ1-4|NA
CASSHGGGLFF
TGTGCCAGCTCGCACGGGGGGGGACTGTTTTTT